This is a list of T cell receptor beta chains from one sample in a study of human T cells and chemical hapten exposure. TCRdb fed the RACE reads into MiXCR, producing one record per CDR3 protein. Counted here are some 360,000 distinct CDR3 sequences, approximately 5.1% occurring once; the ten biggest clones make up around 2.6%. The material sequenced was whole blood, taken in connection with sensitization to the hapten diphenylcyclopropenone (DPC). All receptors derive from a woman aged 50 to 60 with alopecia areata. Some clones in this sample may be carry-over from other donors' samples. CDR3s include the opening cysteine and the closing phenylalanine or tryptophan. The order of the fields is J gene, V gene, D gene, clone size, CDR3 DNA, CDR3 protein. D genes are given only for firm matches. Size is omitted from some rows. Given values are once, few, many or a class for expanded clones.

J: TRBJ1-1; V: TRBV6-1; D: -; size: -; DNA: TGTGCCAGCAACCCTTGGGGGAACACTGAAGCTTTCTTT; CDR3: CASNPWGNTEAFF
J: TRBJ2-6; V: TRBV28; D: -; size: many; DNA: TGTGCCAGCAGTTTGTGGGGCTCTGGGGCCAACGTCCTGACTTTC; CDR3: CASSLWGSGANVLTF
J: TRBJ1-2; V: TRBV29-1; D: -; size: many; DNA: TGCAGCGTTGGTCGGGGGCCCAACTATGGCTACACCTTC; CDR3: CSVGRGPNYGYTF
J: TRBJ1-2; V: TRBV5-1; D: -; size: many; DNA: TGCGCCAGCAGCGTTCCCGACAGCTATGGCTACACCTTC; CDR3: CASSVPDSYGYTF
J: TRBJ1-1; V: TRBV20-1; D: -; size: many; DNA: TGCAGTGCTAGAGATGGAAACACTGAAGCTTTCTTT; CDR3: CSARDGNTEAFF
J: TRBJ2-4; V: TRBV20-1; D: TRBD2; size: -; DNA: TGCAGTGCTAGAAGGCTAGCGGGAGGGGATTGGACCAAAAACATTCAGTACTTC; CDR3: CSARRLAGGDWTKNIQYF
J: TRBJ2-3; V: TRBV6-6; D: -; size: many; DNA: TGTGCCAGCACCGGCCAGCCCCCTACAGATACGCAGTATTTT; CDR3: CASTGQPPTDTQYF
J: TRBJ1-4; V: TRBV14; D: -; size: many; DNA: TGTGCCAGCAGCCAAGCAACGGGCTGGACTAATGAAAAACTGTTTTTT; CDR3: CASSQATGWTNEKLFF
J: TRBJ2-3; V: TRBV14; D: TRBD1; size: many; DNA: TGTGCCAGCAGCGGAGGAAAGACAGGGTGGCCCGAAGATACGCAGTATTTT; CDR3: CASSGGKTGWPEDTQYF
J: TRBJ1-2; V: TRBV20-1; D: -; size: few; DNA: TGCAGTGCTAGTGGCTATGGCTACACCTTC; CDR3: CSASGYGYTF
J: TRBJ2-6; V: TRBV6-5; D: -; size: -; DNA: TGTGCCAGCAGTTATCGGGGGTCCTACTCTGGGGCCAACGTCCTGACTTTC; CDR3: CASSYRGSYSGANVLTF
J: TRBJ2-5; V: TRBV29-1; D: -; size: many; DNA: TGCAGCGTTGAGGCCGGGCCTCAAGAGACCCAGTACTTC; CDR3: CSVEAGPQETQYF
J: TRBJ2-7; V: TRBV27; D: -; size: few; DNA: TGTGCCAGCAGTTCCGCAGGGGATGGGCACGAGCAGTACTTC; CDR3: CASSSAGDGHEQYF
J: TRBJ1-4; V: TRBV7-9; D: TRBD1; size: few; DNA: TGTGCCAGCAGCTCGCTGCAGGGGGAACAATATGAAAAACTGTTTTTT; CDR3: CASSSLQGEQYEKLFF
J: TRBJ2-7; V: TRBV6-1; D: TRBD1; size: many; DNA: TGTGCCAGCAGGGTATCGACAGGGGGAACCTACGAGCAGTACTTC; CDR3: CASRVSTGGTYEQYF
J: TRBJ1-5; V: TRBV29-1; D: -; size: many; DNA: TGCAGCGTTTCGACGGACTATAGCAATCAGCCCCAGCATTTT; CDR3: CSVSTDYSNQPQHF
J: TRBJ1-2; V: TRBV20-1; D: -; size: many; DNA: TGCAGTGCCGACGGGTCCTATGGCTACACCTTC; CDR3: CSADGSYGYTF
J: TRBJ1-5; V: TRBV2; D: -; size: few; DNA: TGTGCCAGCAGTGAATTGGCAGCTAATCAGCCCCAGCATTTT; CDR3: CASSELAANQPQHF
J: TRBJ2-3; V: TRBV5-6; D: TRBD2; size: -; DNA: TGTGCCAGCAGCCTGTGGGGGAAGACTAGCGGGGACTCAGATACGCAGTATTTT; CDR3: CASSLWGKTSGDSDTQYF
J: TRBJ2-2; V: TRBV3-1; D: TRBD2; size: -; DNA: TGTGCCAGCAGCCCTGCGGGGGTCACCGGGGAGCTGTTTTTT; CDR3: CASSPAGVTGELFF
J: TRBJ2-3; V: TRBV20-1; D: -; size: many; DNA: TGCAGTGCTCCAGAGTGGGGGGCCCGAGATACGCAGTATTTT; CDR3: CSAPEWGARDTQYF
J: TRBJ1-2; V: TRBV12-5; D: -; size: few; DNA: TGTGCTAGTGGCCCAGGGGCTCCCGTGGGTGGCTACACCTTC; CDR3: CASGPGAPVGGYTF
J: TRBJ1-1; V: TRBV20-1; D: -; size: many; DNA: TGCAGTGCTAGGGACTCGGGACCGACGAACACTGAAGCTTTCTTT; CDR3: CSARDSGPTNTEAFF
J: TRBJ2-7; V: TRBV10-3; D: -; size: few; DNA: TGTGCCATCAGTGAAGGCACACCCTCCTACGAGCAGTACTTC; CDR3: CAISEGTPSYEQYF
J: TRBJ1-1; V: TRBV12-3/TRBV12-4; D: TRBD1; size: many; DNA: TGTGCCAGCAGTCCGCAGGGGGTCAGAGCTTTCTTT; CDR3: CASSPQGVRAFF
J: TRBJ2-5; V: TRBV7-2; D: -; size: many; DNA: TGTGCCAGCAGCCGGAGGAAGGGACCAGAGACCCAGTACTTC; CDR3: CASSRRKGPETQYF
J: TRBJ2-1; V: TRBV14; D: TRBD2; size: many; DNA: TGTGCCAGCAGCCGCGCCGGACTAGCGGGAGGCAATGAGCAGTTCTTC; CDR3: CASSRAGLAGGNEQFF
J: TRBJ1-4; V: TRBV19; D: -; size: many; DNA: TGTGCCAGTAGCTTCATTGATGAAAAACTGTTTTTT; CDR3: CASSFIDEKLFF
J: TRBJ1-1; V: TRBV5-1; D: -; size: -; DNA: TGCGCCAGCAGCCCCATCAGATCGGAACCCGCTGAAGCTTTCTTT; CDR3: CASSPIRSEPAEAFF
J: TRBJ2-6; V: TRBV5-1; D: TRBD1; size: many; DNA: TGCGCCAGCAGCTGGACAGGGACTGGGGCCAACGTCCTGACTTTC; CDR3: CASSWTGTGANVLTF
J: TRBJ2-6; V: TRBV4-1; D: -; size: -; DNA: TGCGCCAGCAGCCAAGACTGGGGGACTGGGGCCAACGTCCTGACTTTC; CDR3: CASSQDWGTGANVLTF
J: TRBJ1-6; V: TRBV7-8; D: -; size: many; DNA: TGTGCCAGCAGCTTCCAGATCCCCTCCTATAATTCACCCCTCCACTTT; CDR3: CASSFQIPSYNSPLHF
J: TRBJ2-1; V: TRBV29-1; D: -; size: many; DNA: TGCAGCGTACCCCGGGGGGCGGGAGTTATGAATGAGCAGTTCTTC; CDR3: CSVPRGAGVMNEQFF
J: TRBJ2-5; V: TRBV7-9; D: TRBD1; size: few; DNA: TGTGCCAGCAGCTTAGAGGGACAGGATTCCCAAGAGACCCAGTACTTC; CDR3: CASSLEGQDSQETQYF
J: TRBJ1-5; V: TRBV21-1; D: -; size: many; DNA: TGTGCCAGCAGCAAACTTAAGGGGAGCAATCAGCCCCAGCATTTT; CDR3: CASSKLKGSNQPQHF
J: TRBJ2-3; V: TRBV4-2; D: TRBD2; size: few; DNA: TGTGCCAGCAGCCAAGTACCTCTAGCGGGGGGGCCTTCAGATACGCAGTATTTT; CDR3: CASSQVPLAGGPSDTQYF
J: TRBJ2-7; V: TRBV20-1; D: TRBD1; size: few; DNA: TGCAGTGCTAGAGATCCCAACAGGGGTGAGAACGAGCAGTACTTC; CDR3: CSARDPNRGENEQYF
J: TRBJ2-7; V: TRBV2; D: TRBD2; size: few; DNA: TGTGCCAGCAGTCACCCTGGACTAGATTTAATATACGAGCAGTACTTC; CDR3: CASSHPGLDLIYEQYF
J: TRBJ2-3; V: TRBV12-3/TRBV12-4; D: TRBD2; size: many; DNA: TGTGCCAGCAGTTTCGACAGCGGGGGTGCAGATACGCAGTATTTT; CDR3: CASSFDSGGADTQYF
J: TRBJ2-7; V: TRBV4-2; D: -; size: many; DNA: TGTGCCAGCAGCCAAGTTAGGGAAGTGGAGCAGTACTTC; CDR3: CASSQVREVEQYF
J: TRBJ1-5; V: TRBV13; D: -; size: few; DNA: TGTGCCAGCAGCTCGGCCAGACAACAGCCCCAGCATTTT; CDR3: CASSSARQQPQHF
J: TRBJ1-2; V: TRBV6-1; D: -; size: few; DNA: TGTGCCAGCAGTGACATACGCTGGCAGTACTATGGCTACACCTTC; CDR3: CASSDIRWQYYGYTF
J: TRBJ1-4; V: TRBV5-1; D: -; size: many; DNA: TGCGCCAGCAGCGCCCTGGTGGGAGAAAAACTGTTTTTT; CDR3: CASSALVGEKLFF
J: TRBJ2-7; V: TRBV6-2/TRBV6-3; D: TRBD2; size: many; DNA: TGTGCCAGCAGTTACCCACTCGCCGGACTAGCTGGTTCCTACGAGCAGTACTTC; CDR3: CASSYPLAGLAGSYEQYF
J: TRBJ1-1; V: TRBV7-2; D: -; size: few; DNA: TGTGCCAGCAGCCCCGCGGCTCCAGGGCCGAACACTGAAGCTTTCTTT; CDR3: CASSPAAPGPNTEAFF
J: TRBJ1-1; V: TRBV7-9; D: -; size: many; DNA: TGTGCCAGCAGCTTAGCGAGCCGCGCGAACACTGAAGCTTTCTTT; CDR3: CASSLASRANTEAFF
J: TRBJ2-3; V: TRBV5-1; D: TRBD2; size: few; DNA: TGCGCCACCCTACAACTAGCGGGGGGGACAGATACGCAGTATTTT; CDR3: CATLQLAGGTDTQYF
J: TRBJ1-2; V: TRBV11-2; D: -; size: many; DNA: TGTGCCAGCAGCTTAAAGGAATACAGGGCGTATGGCTACACCTTC; CDR3: CASSLKEYRAYGYTF
J: TRBJ2-1; V: TRBV6-2/TRBV6-3; D: -; size: -; DNA: TGTGCCAGCAGTTATCAGTTTGAGCAGTTCTTC; CDR3: CASSYQFEQFF